Listed here are 10 T cell receptor beta chains from one sample, sequenced in a study of cytomegalovirus exposure and HLA in healthy donors. 60 Vbeta and 13 Jbeta primers were used in PCR. Clones were read by immunoSEQ multiplex PCR, and TCRdb kept only the in-frame ones, dropping some. Recorded here are some 130,000 clones; the top ten clones represent 1.5% to 2%. Material for sequencing was PBMCs. Every receptor here comes from a man younger than 35 in good health and CMV-seronegative.

The genes are TRBV5-1 and TRBJ2-3; perhaps TRBD2 as D (6 bases). Trimming stripped 6 bases from V and 4 bases from J, with 15 bases between. The CDR3 runs to 14 residues. Germline V CDR1 and CDR2: SGHRS, YFSETQ. The CDR3 is CASNFGGRADTQYF. In DNA, the CDR3 is TGCGCCAGCAACTTCGGGGGAAGGGCAGATACGCAGTATTTT.

The rearrangement links TRBV27 to TRBJ2-1, with 10 positions matching TRBD2. The ends lost 6 bases at V and 6 bases at J; junction bases unmatched: 5. CDR3 length: 14 residues. Germline CDR1 MNHEY, CDR2 SMNVEV (reference sequence). The CDR3 loop reads CASSLPSGSNEQFF. As DNA, the CDR3 is TGTGCCAGCAGCCTGCCTAGCGGGAGCAATGAGCAGTTCTTC.

The V gene is TRBV7-7, the J gene TRBJ2-7; TRBD1 matches at 7 bases. The CDR3 sequence is 17 residues long. Trimming at V came to 5 bases and at J to 2 bases, leaving 15 bases not matched to a gene. CDR1 and CDR2 from the germline V gene are SSHAT and FNYEAQ (reference sequence). CDR3 bases: TGTGCCAGCAGCCCTCAAGTCTTGACAGGGTATCCCTACGAGCAGTACTTC. This gives the protein CASSPQVLTGYPYEQYF.

This chain joins TRBV2 and TRBJ2-7; 7 nucleotides line up with TRBD2. Germline V CDR1 and CDR2: SNHLY, FYNNEI. The J segment lost 4 bases and the V segment lost 3 bases, leaving 0 bases of the junction unmatched. The CDR3 runs to 12 residues. The CDR3 DNA reads TGTGCCAGCAGTGAGGGAGGGTACGAGCAGTACTTC. It encodes CASSEGGYEQYF.

This chain uses TRBV28 with TRBJ1-2; D is uncertain. Trimming took 4 bases from V and 6 from J, leaving 12 bases between them. CDR1 and CDR2 from the germline V gene are MDHEN and SYDVKM. CDR3 size: 13 residues. The chain's CDR3 is CASSSGLRNGYTF. The CDR3 nucleotides read TGTGCCAGCAGTTCCGGACTGAGGAATGGCTACACCTTC.

In regard to this clone: The conserved final phenylalanine or tryptophan is absent from the CDR3, which likely points to a read error. V and J are TRBV9 and TRBJ2-7; D may be TRBD2 (8 bases). V was shortened by 0 bases and J by 7 bases, with 20 bases between the two germline ends. Germline-derived CDR1 and CDR2 are SGDLS and YYNGEE. The CDR3 length is 16 residues. Here the CDR3 reads CASSVAPREGAREQYL. The CDR3 DNA is TGTGCCAGCAGCGTAGCTCCACGGGAGGGGGCGAGGGAGCAGTACCTC.

The CDR3, as DNA: TGCGCCAGCAGCTGGCGGGGGGACAGTGGAAACACCATATATTTT. This codes for CASSWRGDSGNTIYF. This chain joins TRBV5-1 and TRBJ1-3, with 7 bases matching TRBD1. Looked up from germline, CDR1 is SGHRS and CDR2 is YFSETQ. The length of the CDR3 is 15 residues. The junction had 6 bases not matched to a gene; V was cut back by 3 bases and J by 3 bases. Together with reference TRBV5-1 and TRBJ1-3, the CDR3 gives the full variable domain: KAGVTQTPRYLIKTRGQQVTLSCSPISGHRSVSWYQQTPGQGLQFLFEYFSETQRNKGNFPGRFSGRQFSNSRSEMNVSTLELGDSALYLCASSWRGDSGNTIYFGEGSWLTVV.

The chain joins TRBV29-1 to TRBJ2-3; TRBD1 matches at 7 bases. The CDR3 spans 12 residues. V trimming: 4 bases; J trimming: 3 bases; junction bases outside the gene matches: 1. The germline gives CDR1 SQVTM, CDR2 ANQGSEA. Here the CDR3 reads CSVGRGTDTQYF. For the CDR3, the DNA is TGCAGCGTTGGCAGGGGGACAGATACGCAGTATTTT.

This sequence joins TRBV10-3 and TRBJ2-2, with TRBD2 matching over 8 bases. Germline V gene lookup returns CDR1 ENHRY and CDR2 SYGVKD. The CDR3 sequence is 15 residues long. After removal of 8 bases from V and 7 bases from J, the junction contained 12 bases not matched to a gene. In DNA, the CDR3 is TGTGCCATCGGTAGCGGGACACAACGAGGCGGGGAGCTGTTTTTT. Amino acids: CAIGSGTQRGGELFF.

The CDR3 sequence is CASTSELRYEQYF. CDR3 DNA: TGTGCCAGCACCAGCGAATTGAGGTACGAGCAGTACTTC. The gene calls are TRBV7-9 and TRBJ2-7; D gene unclear. Germline-derived CDR1 and CDR2 are SEHNR and FQNEAQ (reference sequence). V lost 7 bases to trimming and J lost 4 bases, with 14 bases between them. The CDR3 sequence is 13 residues long. The whole variable domain, remainder taken from reference TRBV7-9 and TRBJ2-7, is DTGVSQNPRHKITKRGQNVTFRCDPISEHNRLYWYRQTLGQGPEFLTYFQNEAQLEKSRLLSDRFSAERPKGSFSTLEIQRTEQGDSAMYLCASTSELRYEQYFGPGTRLTVT.